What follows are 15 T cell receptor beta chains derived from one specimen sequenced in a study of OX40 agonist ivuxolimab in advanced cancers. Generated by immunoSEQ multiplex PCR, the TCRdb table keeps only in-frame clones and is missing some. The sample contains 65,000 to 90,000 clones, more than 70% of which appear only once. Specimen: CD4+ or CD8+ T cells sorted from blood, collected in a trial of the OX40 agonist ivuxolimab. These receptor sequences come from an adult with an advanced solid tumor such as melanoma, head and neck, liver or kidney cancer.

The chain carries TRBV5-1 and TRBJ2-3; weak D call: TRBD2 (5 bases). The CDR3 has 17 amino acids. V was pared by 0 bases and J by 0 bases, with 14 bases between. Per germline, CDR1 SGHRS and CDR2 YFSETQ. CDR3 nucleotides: TGCGCCAGCAGCTTGGATCCCCCGGACTCCAGCACAGATACGCAGTATTTT. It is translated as CASSLDPPDSSTDTQYF.

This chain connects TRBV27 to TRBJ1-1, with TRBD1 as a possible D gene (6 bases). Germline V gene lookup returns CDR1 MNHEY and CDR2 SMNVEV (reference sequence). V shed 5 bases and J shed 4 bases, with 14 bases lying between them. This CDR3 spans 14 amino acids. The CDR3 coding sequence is TGTGCCAGCAGTCCCCAGGGGTTTGCCACTGAAGCTTTCTTT. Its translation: CASSPQGFATEAFF.

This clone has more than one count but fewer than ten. In nucleotides, the CDR3 is TGTGCCAGCAGTGAATTCGGACTAGCGGGGGTCCCCGGGGAGCTGTTTTTT. This codes for CASSEFGLAGVPGELFF. The V and J genes are TRBV2 and TRBJ2-2, with TRBD2 identical over 13 bases. CDR1 is SNHLY, CDR2 FYNNEI, per germline. CDR3 length: 17 residues. Germline trimming cut 2 bases from V and 6 bases from J; bases unmatched to any gene: 6.

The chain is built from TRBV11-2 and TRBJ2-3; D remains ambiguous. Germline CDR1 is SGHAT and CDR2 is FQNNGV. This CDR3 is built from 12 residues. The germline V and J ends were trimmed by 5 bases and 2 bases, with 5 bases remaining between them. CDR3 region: CASSSNTDTQYF. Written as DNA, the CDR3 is TGTGCCAGCAGCAGCAACACAGATACGCAGTATTTT.

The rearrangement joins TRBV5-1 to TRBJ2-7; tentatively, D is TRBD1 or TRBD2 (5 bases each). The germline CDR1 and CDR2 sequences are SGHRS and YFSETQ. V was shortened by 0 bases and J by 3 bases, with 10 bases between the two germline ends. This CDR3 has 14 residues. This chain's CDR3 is CASSLAAGSYEQYF. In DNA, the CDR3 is TGCGCCAGCAGCTTGGCCGCAGGGAGCTACGAGCAGTACTTC.

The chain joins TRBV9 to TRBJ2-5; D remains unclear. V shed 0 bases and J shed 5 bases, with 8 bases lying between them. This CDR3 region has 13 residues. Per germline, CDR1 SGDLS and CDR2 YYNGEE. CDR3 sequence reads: CASSVASMETQYF. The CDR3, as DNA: TGTGCCAGCAGCGTAGCCTCAATGGAGACCCAGTACTTC.

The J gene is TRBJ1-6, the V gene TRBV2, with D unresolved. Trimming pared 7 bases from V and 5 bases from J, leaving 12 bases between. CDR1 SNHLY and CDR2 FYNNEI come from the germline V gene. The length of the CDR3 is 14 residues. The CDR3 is CASMGRVHNSPLHF. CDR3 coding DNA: TGTGCCAGCATGGGGAGGGTTCATAATTCACCCCTCCACTTT.

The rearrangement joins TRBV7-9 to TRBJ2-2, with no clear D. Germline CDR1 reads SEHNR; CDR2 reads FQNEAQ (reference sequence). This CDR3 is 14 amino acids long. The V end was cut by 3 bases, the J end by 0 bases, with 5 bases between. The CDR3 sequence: CASSLGTNTGELFF. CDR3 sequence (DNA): TGTGCCAGCAGCTTGGGGACGAACACCGGGGAGCTGTTTTTT.

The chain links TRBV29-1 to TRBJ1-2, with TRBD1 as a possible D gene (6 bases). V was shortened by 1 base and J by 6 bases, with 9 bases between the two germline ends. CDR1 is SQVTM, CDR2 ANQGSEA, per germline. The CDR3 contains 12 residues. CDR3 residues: CSVEGTANGYTF. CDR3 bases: TGCAGCGTTGAAGGGACAGCCAATGGCTACACCTTC.

CDR3 nucleotide sequence: TGTGCCTGGAGTGTACGGCTGGACTACGAGCAGTACTTC. It is translated as CAWSVRLDYEQYF. This sequence joins TRBV30 and TRBJ2-7; D uncertain. The CDR3 is made up of 13 amino acids. The V end was cut by 0 bases, the J end by 3 bases, with 9 bases between. The germline gives CDR1 GTSNPN, CDR2 SVGIG (reference sequence).

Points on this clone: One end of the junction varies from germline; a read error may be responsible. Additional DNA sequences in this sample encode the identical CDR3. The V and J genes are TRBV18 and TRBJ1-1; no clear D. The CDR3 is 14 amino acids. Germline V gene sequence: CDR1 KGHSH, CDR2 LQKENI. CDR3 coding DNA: TGTGCTAGCTCACCACCCGGGCGAAATACTGAAGCTTTCTTT. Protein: CASSPPGRNTEAFF.

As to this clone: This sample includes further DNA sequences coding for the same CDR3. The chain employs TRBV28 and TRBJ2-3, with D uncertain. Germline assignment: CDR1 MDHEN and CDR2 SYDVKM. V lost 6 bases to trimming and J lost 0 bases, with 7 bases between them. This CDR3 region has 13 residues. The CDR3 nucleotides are TGTGCCAGCAGCCCCCCAAGCACAGATACGCAGTATTTT. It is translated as CASSPPSTDTQYF. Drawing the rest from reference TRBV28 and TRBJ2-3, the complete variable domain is DVKVTQSSRYLVKRTGEKVFLECVQDMDHENMFWYRQDPGLGLRLIYFSYDVKMKEKGDIPEGYSVSREKKERFSLILESASTNQTSMYLCASSPPSTDTQYFGPGTRLTVL.

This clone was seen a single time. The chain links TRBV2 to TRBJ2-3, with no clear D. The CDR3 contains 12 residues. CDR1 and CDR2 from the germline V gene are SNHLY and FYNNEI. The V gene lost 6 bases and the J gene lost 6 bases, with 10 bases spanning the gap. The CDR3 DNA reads TGTGCCAGCAGCTCAGACGGCGATACGCAGTATTTT. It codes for CASSSDGDTQYF.

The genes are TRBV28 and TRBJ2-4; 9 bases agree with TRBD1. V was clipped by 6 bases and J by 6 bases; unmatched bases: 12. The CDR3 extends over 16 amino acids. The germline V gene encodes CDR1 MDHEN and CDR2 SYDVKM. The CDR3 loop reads CASSGLGQGRRNIQYF. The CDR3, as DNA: TGTGCCAGCAGCGGTCTGGGACAGGGACGGAGAAACATTCAGTACTTC.

The CDR3 nucleotides read TGTGCCAGCAGCGCGGACAGGGTTTATGAAAAACTGTTTTTT. This gives the protein CASSADRVYEKLFF. The genes are TRBV5-6 and TRBJ1-4; TRBD1 aligns across 8 bases. The V gene's germline CDR1 is SGHDT and CDR2 YYEEEE. V was clipped by 4 bases and J by 6 bases; unmatched bases: 5. CDR3 size: 14 residues. Drawing the rest from reference TRBV5-6 and TRBJ1-4, the complete variable domain is DAGVTQSPTHLIKTRGQQVTLRCSPKSGHDTVSWYQQALGQGPQFIFQYYEEEERQRGNFPDRFSGHQFPNYSSELNVNALLLGDSALYLCASSADRVYEKLFFGSGTQLSVL.